This is a list of T cell receptor beta chains from one sample in a study of response to subunit inactivated influenza vaccine. TCRdb re-called the RT-PCR reads through MiXCR, storing one row per CDR3 protein. The table shows 500,000 to 650,000 distinct CDR3 sequences, with approximately 7.1% occurring only once. Sequenced here: PBMCs from blood, sampled less than 30 months after vaccination. The receptors were gathered from a man between 50 and 69 years old who received an inactivated influenza vaccine. Each CDR3 is given with its conserved first and last residue. Fields, in order: J gene, V gene, clone size, D gene, CDR3 protein, CDR3 DNA. A D gene is named only where the DNA matches it firmly. Rows give clone size only sometimes, using once, few, many, or a class for an expanded clone.

J gene: TRBJ2-7; V gene: TRBV28; clone size: many; D gene: NA; CDR3 protein: CASNVPGLSYEQYF; CDR3 DNA: TGTGCCAGCAACGTACCGGGACTTTCATACGAGCAGTACTTC
J gene: TRBJ2-7; V gene: TRBV28; clone size: few; D gene: TRBD1; CDR3 protein: CASSFIDRVYEQYF; CDR3 DNA: TGTGCCAGCAGTTTCATTGACAGGGTCTACGAGCAGTACTTC
J gene: TRBJ2-7; V gene: TRBV20-1; clone size: NA; D gene: TRBD1; CDR3 protein: CSGEDRLRSHEQYF; CDR3 DNA: TGCAGTGGAGAGGACAGGTTGCGCTCCCACGAGCAGTACTTC
J gene: TRBJ2-3; V gene: TRBV7-2; clone size: few; D gene: NA; CDR3 protein: CASSLNPGAPDTQYF; CDR3 DNA: TGTGCCAGCAGCTTAAACCCGGGGGCCCCAGATACGCAGTATTTT
J gene: TRBJ1-1; V gene: TRBV5-1; clone size: NA; D gene: NA; CDR3 protein: CASSLIRETEAFF; CDR3 DNA: TGCGCCAGCAGCTTGATAAGAGAGACTGAAGCTTTCTTT
J gene: TRBJ2-7; V gene: TRBV20-1; clone size: few; D gene: NA; CDR3 protein: CSAAQRQGLSSYEQYF; CDR3 DNA: TGCAGTGCTGCACAGAGGCAGGGGCTAAGCTCCTACGAGCAGTACTTC
J gene: TRBJ2-7; V gene: TRBV18; clone size: few; D gene: TRBD2; CDR3 protein: CASSPPSSGKWEQYF; CDR3 DNA: TGTGCCAGCTCACCACCGTCTAGCGGGAAATGGGAGCAGTACTTC
J gene: TRBJ2-2; V gene: TRBV12-3/TRBV12-4; clone size: many; D gene: TRBD2; CDR3 protein: CASRSLAGGPGFF; CDR3 DNA: TGTGCCAGCAGGTCTCTAGCGGGGGGGCCGGGGTTTTTT
J gene: TRBJ1-2; V gene: TRBV20-1; clone size: many; D gene: NA; CDR3 protein: CSASRLKGTSYGYTF; CDR3 DNA: TGCAGTGCTAGTCGCCTTAAGGGCACCTCCTATGGCTACACCTTC
J gene: TRBJ2-2; V gene: TRBV6-1; clone size: few; D gene: TRBD2; CDR3 protein: CASTNGLAGGNTGELFF; CDR3 DNA: TGTGCCAGCACTAACGGACTAGCGGGAGGGAACACCGGGGAGCTGTTTTTT
J gene: TRBJ1-1; V gene: TRBV4-1; clone size: many; D gene: TRBD1; CDR3 protein: CASSRDRGWTEAFF; CDR3 DNA: TGCGCCAGCAGCCGGGACAGGGGATGGACTGAAGCTTTCTTT
J gene: TRBJ2-7; V gene: TRBV5-1; clone size: NA; D gene: TRBD1; CDR3 protein: CASSLVRTGREQYF; CDR3 DNA: TGCGCCAGCAGCTTGGTACGGACAGGACGCGAGCAGTACTTC
J gene: TRBJ1-2; V gene: TRBV21-1; clone size: NA; D gene: NA; CDR3 protein: CASSPQEGHSLDGYTF; CDR3 DNA: TGTGCCAGCAGCCCCCAGGAGGGACATTCTTTAGATGGCTACACCTTC
J gene: TRBJ2-7; V gene: TRBV28; clone size: many; D gene: TRBD1; CDR3 protein: CASRRQGSYEQYF; CDR3 DNA: TGTGCCAGCAGGAGACAGGGTTCCTACGAGCAGTACTTC
J gene: TRBJ2-2; V gene: TRBV12-3/TRBV12-4; clone size: many; D gene: NA; CDR3 protein: CATQANGELFF; CDR3 DNA: TGTGCCACCCAAGCGAACGGGGAGCTGTTTTTT
J gene: TRBJ2-5; V gene: TRBV6-1; clone size: few; D gene: TRBD2; CDR3 protein: CASSEAPGGTQYF; CDR3 DNA: TGTGCCAGCAGTGAAGCCCCGGGGGGGACCCAGTACTTC
J gene: TRBJ2-7; V gene: TRBV4-2; clone size: many; D gene: NA; CDR3 protein: CASSQAPEDSAYEQYF; CDR3 DNA: TGTGCCAGCAGCCAAGCCCCCGAGGACTCAGCCTACGAGCAGTACTTC
J gene: TRBJ2-1; V gene: TRBV7-2; clone size: NA; D gene: NA; CDR3 protein: CASSSAQVGEQFF; CDR3 DNA: TGTGCCAGCAGCTCAGCGCAAGTGGGGGAGCAGTTCTTC
J gene: TRBJ1-2; V gene: TRBV3-1; clone size: many; D gene: NA; CDR3 protein: CASSQEPRAFPFGYTF; CDR3 DNA: TGTGCCAGCAGCCAAGAACCCAGGGCCTTTCCTTTCGGCTACACCTTC
J gene: TRBJ2-2; V gene: TRBV12-3/TRBV12-4; clone size: few; D gene: NA; CDR3 protein: CASSLRGGPMATGELFF; CDR3 DNA: TGTGCCAGCAGTTTACGCGGGGGCCCAATGGCCACCGGGGAGCTGTTTTTT
J gene: TRBJ2-7; V gene: TRBV11-2; clone size: NA; D gene: NA; CDR3 protein: CASSLAPGAYEQYF; CDR3 DNA: TGTGCCAGCAGCTTAGCTCCAGGGGCCTACGAGCAGTACTTC